This TCR beta chain emerged from a study of T cell responses to AZD1222 COVID-19 vaccine. Study conclusions and caveats: Only after the peak T cell response were repertoires sampled. White British ancestry dominated among donors, who included more females, and clonal diversity was possibly underestimated. Elevations in Spike-specific TCR breadth and depth followed administration of two AZD1222 doses.

Measured with immunoSEQ multiplex PCR; TCRdb has only the in-frame clones, and not every one. The data hold about 140,000 clones, with about 80% observed a single time. This CDR3 region has 14 residues. The junction had 8 bases not matched to a gene; V was cut back by 6 bases and J by 14 bases. CDR1 is MNHEY and CDR2 is SMNVEV in the germline V gene (reference sequence). To note about this clone: Its antigen remains unknown.

The chain employs TRBV27 and TRBJ1-6, with TRBD1 matching 12 bases. This receptor was taken from an adult in good health. Sample: peripheral blood, taken on day 0 of AZD1222 vaccination. CDR3 DNA: TGTGCCAGCAGGACGGGACAGGGGGCAGGGGCCCTCCACTTT. Its protein product is CASRTGQGAGALHF.